This T cell receptor (beta chain) stems from a study of identifying expanded T cells in peripheral blood. Comments on this clone: As yet, its antigen is unknown.

Findings and limits, study-wide: About 1.3 clones differed between technical replicates, versus around 16 and 19 over time.

With V trimmed by 0 bases and J by 5 bases, 7 bases remained unmatched. Germline CDR1 reads SGDLS; CDR2 reads YYNGEE. The CDR3 contains 17 residues. Here immunoSEQ multiplex PCR was the method, and the copy in TCRdb shows in-frame clones only, minus some. Of about 78,000 clones listed, 84% were seen once; the top ten hold around a sixth. Sample: blood. This TCR was recovered from a person between 18 and 70 years old in good health. The gene calls are TRBV9 and TRBJ2-3, with 12 bases matching TRBD2. The CDR3 DNA follows: TGTGCCAGCAGCGTAGGGCTAGCGGGAGGGCTAGAAGATACGCAGTATTTT. Translating gives CASSVGLAGGLEDTQYF.